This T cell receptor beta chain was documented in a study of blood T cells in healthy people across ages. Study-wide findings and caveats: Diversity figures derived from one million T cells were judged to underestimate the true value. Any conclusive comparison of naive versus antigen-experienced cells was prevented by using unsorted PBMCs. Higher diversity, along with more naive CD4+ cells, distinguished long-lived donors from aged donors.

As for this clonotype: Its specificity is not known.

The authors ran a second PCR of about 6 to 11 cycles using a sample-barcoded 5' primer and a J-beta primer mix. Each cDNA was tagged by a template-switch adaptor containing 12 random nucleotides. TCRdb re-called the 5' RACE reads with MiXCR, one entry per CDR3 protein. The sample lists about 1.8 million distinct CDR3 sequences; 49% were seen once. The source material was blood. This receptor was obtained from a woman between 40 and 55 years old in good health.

CDR3 nucleotide sequence: TGTGCCAGCAGGGCCTCAGGCGCAACTAATGAAAAACTGTTTTTT. Translated: CASRASGATNEKLFF. The chain uses TRBV2 and TRBJ1-4; no clear D gene. Germline V gene sequence: CDR1 SNHLY, CDR2 FYNNEI. CDR3 length equals 15 residues. The V end was cut by 6 bases, the J end by 0 bases, with 11 bases between.